There are many counts of the clone carrying this T cell receptor beta chain. Its specificity is not known. The germline V and J ends were trimmed by 2 bases and 6 bases, with 7 bases remaining between them. The CDR3 contains 12 residues. CDR1 SGHRS and CDR2 YFSETQ come from the germline V gene. TCRdb re-called the 5' RACE reads through MiXCR, storing one row per CDR3 protein. The sample lists about 65,000 distinct CDR3 sequences; roughly 3.7% were seen once. These data belong to a study of neurological immune-mediated disorders. Unsorted libraries were prepared from 2 million PBMCs that had been stored at -80 C. Study-level findings and limits: Whereas HTLV-1-associated myelopathy showed the most TCR clonal expansion, multiple sclerosis showed the least, with levels below those of healthy controls. The repertoires of 18 of 34 multiple sclerosis patients were placed by phylogenetic grouping in a single related-CDR3 cluster, which may be a signature.

This TCR was recovered from a man aged 45-65 years with multiple sclerosis. This sequence joins TRBV5-1 and TRBJ2-3; D unclear. The sequenced sample consisted of PBMCs. The CDR3 here is CASSLSGDTQYF. CDR3 DNA: TGCGCCAGCAGCTTATCAGGTGATACGCAGTATTTT.